The clone carrying this T cell receptor (beta chain) was seen ten or more times. TCRdb reanalysed the PCR reads using MiXCR and keeps one entry per CDR3 protein. Of just under 650,000 distinct CDR3 sequences listed, 20% are singletons. Germline V gene sequence: CDR1 MNHNY, CDR2 SVGAGI (reference sequence). CDR3 length equals 11 residues. Trimming took off 5 bases at V and 6 bases at J, with 8 bases between the two ends. The sample is drawn from a study of molecular identifiers for immune sequencing clone quantification. This receptor was identified in a human donor in good health. Some libraries in this study had Jurkat cell RNA spiked in. The specimen sequenced was naive CD8+ T cells from blood, with Jurkat cell RNA spiked in. The subset was: FACS-sorted CD8+CD4-CCR7+CD45RA+ naive T cells. This chain connects TRBV6-6 to TRBJ2-7, with D possibly matching TRBD2 (5 bases). For the CDR3, the DNA is TGTGCCAGCAGTCCAGAGGGCGAGCAGTACTTC. Protein product: CASSPEGEQYF.